Shown below are 10 T cell receptor beta chains from a single sample sequenced in a study of blood T cell repertoires in COVID-19. Clones were read by immunoSEQ multiplex PCR, and TCRdb kept only the in-frame ones, dropping some. The sample has over 55,000 clones; roughly nine tenths are singletons. The specimen sequenced was peripheral blood. The source is a woman aged 80 or over with acute or convalescent COVID-19.

This chain's CDR3 is CASSQASGNWETQYF. For the CDR3, the DNA is TGTGCCAGCAGCCAAGCCTCGGGGAACTGGGAGACCCAGTACTTC. The gene calls are TRBV3-1 (or the pseudogene TRBV3-2) and TRBJ2-5, with TRBD2 as a possible D gene (5 bases). V was trimmed by 1 base and J by 5 bases, leaving 14 bases between them. Germline assignment: CDR1 LGHDT and CDR2 YNNKEL (reference sequence). The CDR3 runs to 15 residues.

The J gene is TRBJ1-1, the V gene TRBV7-9; perhaps TRBD1 as D (5 bases). V lost 3 bases to trimming and J lost 6 bases, with 14 bases between them. The CDR3 loop spans 14 amino acids. The germline V gene encodes CDR1 SEHNR and CDR2 FQNEAQ (reference sequence). This CDR3 reads CASSLEGLWAEAFF. DNA of the CDR3: TGTGCCAGCAGCTTGGAGGGGTTGTGGGCTGAAGCTTTCTTT.

This clone was counted between two and nine times. J is TRBJ1-1 and V is TRBV5-1, with unresolved D. The CDR3 length is 14 residues. The V end was cut by 0 bases, the J end by 5 bases, with 11 bases between. The germline gives CDR1 SGHRS, CDR2 YFSETQ. The CDR3, as DNA: TGCGCCAGCAGCTTGGAAGGGAGTTGGACTGAAGCTTTCTTT. Translation: CASSLEGSWTEAFF.

The rearrangement links TRBV5-4 to TRBJ1-2; D unclear. CDR3 size: 15 residues. The V end lost 0 bases, the J end lost 7 bases, and 16 bases lay between the germline ends. CDR1 is SGHNT and CDR2 is YYREEE in the germline V gene (reference sequence). CDR3 DNA sequence: TGTGCCAGCAGCTTGGTAGTTGGGGTAGAGGGTGGCTACACCTTC. Protein: CASSLVVGVEGGYTF.

This chain links TRBV7-9 with TRBJ2-7, with D unclear. CDR1 SEHNR and CDR2 FQNEAQ come from the germline V gene (reference sequence). CDR3 length: 13 residues. Trimming cost V 5 bases and J 6 bases, with 14 bases left between them. In DNA, the CDR3 is TGTGCCAGCAGCGCGGCCCCACCGCCCGAGCAGTACTTC. It codes for CASSAAPPPEQYF.

In this sample, this clone turned up a few times. The chain recombines TRBV7-8 with TRBJ1-5; the match to TRBD1 covers 7 bases. The CDR3 is 14 residues long. V dropped 5 bases and J dropped 6; count of bases not matched to a gene: 7. Germline values: CDR1 SGHVS, CDR2 FQNEAQ. DNA of the CDR3: TGTGCCAGCAGCCCCACGACAGGGACTCAGCCCCAGCATTTT. Its translation is CASSPTTGTQPQHF. The full variable domain, with the rest looked up from reference TRBV7-8 and TRBJ1-5, is GAGVSQSPRYKVAKRGQDVALRCDPISGHVSLFWYQQALGQGPEFLTYFQNEAQLDKSGLPSDRFFAERPEGSVSTLKIQRTQQEDSAVYLCASSPTTGTQPQHFGDGTRLSIL.

The rearrangement links TRBV2 to TRBJ1-1; D gene uncertain. Germline lookup yields CDR1 SNHLY and CDR2 FYNNEI. The CDR3 contains 13 residues. Trimming shortened V by 6 bases and J by 1 base, and 9 bases separated the two germline ends. CDR3 coding DNA: TGTGCCAGCAGAGTTCAGAAGAACACTGAAGCTTTCTTT. Translation gives CASRVQKNTEAFF.

The chain links TRBV19 to TRBJ1-6; TRBD1 aligns across 10 bases. The CDR3 runs to 15 residues. The trim removed 7 bases at V and 5 bases at J, leaving 5 bases unmatched. Germline V gene sequence: CDR1 LNHDA, CDR2 SQIVND (reference sequence). DNA of the CDR3: TGTGCCAGTACTGACGGACAGGGGGATAATTCACCCCTCCACTTT. It yields the protein CASTDGQGDNSPLHF.

Worth noting for this clone: Just one base apart from a much larger clone, this may be a read error. Other DNA sequences within the sample encode an identical CDR3. J is TRBJ2-7 and V is TRBV24-1; 7 bases map to TRBD1. There are 12 residues in the CDR3. Trimming at V came to 4 bases and at J to 7 bases, leaving 3 bases not matched to a gene. CDR1 KGHDR and CDR2 SFDVKD come from the germline V gene. CDR3: CATSEHRGEQYF. The CDR3 DNA reads TGTGCCACCAGTGAACACAGGGGTGAGCAGTACTTC.

This chain joins TRBV4-1 and TRBJ1-2; D is unresolved. From germline, CDR1 is MGHRA and CDR2 YSYEKL. Trimming left V 1 base short and J 4 bases short, with 13 bases between. The CDR3 totals 15 residues. The CDR3 DNA sequence: TGCGCCAGCAGCCAAGTAGTCACGGAGGTCTATGGCTACACCTTC. Amino acid sequence: CASSQVVTEVYGYTF.